This T cell receptor (beta chain) emerged from a study of T-cell memory formation after mild COVID-19. There are a few counts of this clonotype. MiXCR was run by TCRdb on the 5' RACE reads, yielding one entry per CDR3 protein. Here the sample spans 350,000 to 400,000 distinct CDR3 sequences, roughly 21% being singletons. CDR3 length: 15 residues. Per germline, CDR1 MNHNY and CDR2 SVGAGI (reference sequence). The ends lost 6 bases at V and 5 bases at J; junction bases unmatched: 8. The TCR was taken from an adult woman who had mild COVID-19 (a few samples of this study predate the infection). Cell type and time point are not known. Sequencing used PBMCs or a T cell subset sorted from them (not recorded which). The chain joins TRBV6-6 to TRBJ2-7; 12 nucleotides align to TRBD2. The CDR3 loop reads CASRPLAGGPHEQYF. CDR3 in DNA: TGTGCCAGCAGGCCCCTAGCGGGAGGGCCCCACGAGCAGTACTTC.